The rows below give T cell receptor beta chains drawn from one sample of a study of regulatory T cells in long-lasting Graves disease. TCRdb redid the calling of the multiplex PCR reads with MiXCR, one entry per CDR3 protein. The table shows 400,000 to 500,000 distinct CDR3 sequences, with 15% to 20% occurring only once. This sample also appeared in a second study, on T cells in Graves' hyperthyroidism and ophthalmopathy.

The sample was peripheral blood mononuclear cells (PBMCs), taken at new diagnosis, from a patient treated with antithyroid drugs. These receptors were collected from a woman aged 25 to 39 with Graves disease. Both conserved end residues are part of each CDR3. A D gene is named only where the DNA matches it firmly. The listing skips clone size in some rows; elsewhere it reads once, few, many or a size class.

D: TRBD2
V: TRBV5-1
length: 17
size: many
J: TRBJ2-1
CDR3: CASSLGLAGGARNEQFF
DNA: TGCGCCAGCAGCTTGGGACTAGCGGGGGGGGCCCGCAATGAGCAGTTCTTC

D: -
V: TRBV27
length: 13
size: many
J: TRBJ1-2
CDR3: CASSSLALEGYTF
DNA: TGTGCCAGCAGTTCCCTAGCTCTGGAGGGCTACACCTTC

D: TRBD1
V: TRBV12-3/TRBV12-4
length: 15
size: many
J: TRBJ2-1
CDR3: CASSLDRVSYNEQFF
DNA: TGTGCCAGCAGCCTCGACAGGGTTAGCTACAATGAGCAGTTCTTC

D: -
V: TRBV28
length: 15
size: many
J: TRBJ1-1
CDR3: CASSGARQMNTEAFF
DNA: TGTGCCAGCAGTGGCGCGCGACAAATGAACACTGAAGCTTTCTTT

D: -
V: TRBV15
length: 14
size: few
J: TRBJ2-1
CDR3: CATKRVVGYNEQFF
DNA: TGTGCCACGAAAAGGGTGGTAGGGTACAATGAGCAGTTCTTC

D: TRBD2
V: TRBV2
length: 15
size: -
J: TRBJ2-3
CDR3: CASKPGLDYTDAQYF
DNA: TGTGCCAGCAAGCCGGGACTAGACTACACAGATGCGCAGTATTTT

D: -
V: TRBV5-4
length: 13
size: many
J: TRBJ2-3
CDR3: CASSDASTDTQYF
DNA: TGTGCCAGCAGTGACGCTAGCACAGATACGCAGTATTTT

D: -
V: TRBV19
length: 15
size: once
J: TRBJ2-7
CDR3: CASSSSAGTSYEQYF
DNA: TGTGCCAGTAGTTCCAGTGCCGGGACTTCTTACGAGCAGTACTTC

D: -
V: TRBV11-2
length: 14
size: many
J: TRBJ2-1
CDR3: CASSPWTAVNEQFF
DNA: TGTGCCAGCAGCCCCTGGACCGCAGTCAATGAGCAGTTCTTC

D: -
V: TRBV30
length: 12
size: many
J: TRBJ1-1
CDR3: CACSAGNTEAFF
DNA: TGTGCCTGCTCGGCGGGGAACACTGAAGCTTTCTTT

D: -
V: TRBV4-3
length: 16
size: -
J: TRBJ1-1
CDR3: CASSQARFVGNTEAFF
DNA: TGCGCCAGCAGCCAAGCTCGTTTCGTGGGGAACACTGAAGCTTTCTTT

D: -
V: TRBV20-1
length: 15
size: many
J: TRBJ1-2
CDR3: CSARVGGREVDGYTF
DNA: TGCAGTGCTAGAGTAGGTGGCAGGGAAGTTGATGGCTACACCTTC

D: -
V: TRBV6-5
length: 15
size: many
J: TRBJ2-7
CDR3: CASSYSNTAGYEQYF
DNA: TGTGCCAGCAGTTACTCGAACACAGCGGGCTACGAGCAGTACTTC

D: -
V: TRBV28
length: 20
size: many
J: TRBJ2-1
CDR3: CASSLFRWLSVDSSYNEQFF
DNA: TGTGCCAGCAGTTTATTTCGTTGGCTATCCGTAGATAGCTCCTACAATGAGCAGTTCTTC

D: -
V: TRBV7-9
length: 13
size: few
J: TRBJ2-2
CDR3: CASTRGNTGELFF
DNA: TGTGCCAGCACCAGGGGAAACACCGGGGAGCTGTTTTTT

D: -
V: TRBV27
length: 12
size: many
J: TRBJ2-1
CDR3: CASSPGPAVQFF
DNA: TGTGCCAGCAGCCCCGGCCCGGCGGTGCAGTTCTTC

D: -
V: TRBV27
length: 12
size: -
J: TRBJ2-7
CDR3: CASSLIGDEQYF
DNA: TGTGCCAGCAGTTTAATTGGAGACGAGCAGTACTTC

D: -
V: TRBV27
length: 11
size: many
J: TRBJ2-7
CDR3: CASSFGPGEYF
DNA: TGTGCCAGCAGTTTCGGGCCCGGGGAGTACTTC

D: TRBD2
V: TRBV20-1
length: 14
size: -
J: TRBJ2-1
CDR3: CSESGTSGHNEQFF
DNA: TGCAGTGAATCGGGGACTAGCGGGCACAATGAGCAGTTCTTC

D: TRBD1
V: TRBV20-1
length: 15
size: many
J: TRBJ1-2
CDR3: CSARLSWTGAYGYTF
DNA: TGCAGTGCTAGACTATCATGGACAGGGGCCTATGGCTACACCTTC

D: -
V: TRBV19
length: 12
size: few
J: TRBJ1-5
CDR3: CASSIRGQPQHF
DNA: TGTGCCAGTAGCATAAGAGGTCAGCCCCAGCATTTT

D: TRBD1
V: TRBV20-1
length: 13
size: many
J: TRBJ2-7
CDR3: CSARVTGVYEQYF
DNA: TGCAGTGCTAGAGTGACAGGGGTCTACGAGCAGTACTTC

D: TRBD1
V: TRBV5-1
length: 15
size: many
J: TRBJ1-2
CDR3: CASSNLGQENYGYTF
DNA: TGCGCCAGCAGCAACCTAGGACAGGAGAACTATGGCTACACCTTC

D: -
V: TRBV7-2
length: 12
size: -
J: TRBJ2-5
CDR3: CASSRQPGTQYF
DNA: TGCGCCAGCAGCCGTCAACCGGGGACCCAGTACTTC

D: TRBD2
V: TRBV7-9
length: 15
size: -
J: TRBJ2-1
CDR3: CASRATSGRIREQFF
DNA: TGTGCCAGCAGGGCGACTAGCGGGAGGATCCGTGAGCAGTTCTTC

D: TRBD2
V: TRBV4-3
length: 15
size: many
J: TRBJ2-3
CDR3: CASGTSGRGADTQYF
DNA: TGCGCCAGCGGGACTAGCGGGAGAGGTGCAGATACGCAGTATTTT

D: -
V: TRBV27
length: 15
size: many
J: TRBJ1-4
CDR3: CASSLTGSLGEKLFF
DNA: TGTGCCAGCAGCCTCACAGGATCCCTGGGGGAAAAACTGTTTTTT

D: TRBD2
V: TRBV7-9
length: 16
size: many
J: TRBJ2-1
CDR3: CASSPGTSGRGNEQFF
DNA: TGTGCCAGCAGCCCGGGGACTAGCGGGAGGGGTAATGAGCAGTTCTTC

D: TRBD1
V: TRBV12-3/TRBV12-4
length: 15
size: many
J: TRBJ2-7
CDR3: CASSLAAGQGNEQYF
DNA: TGTGCCAGCAGTTTAGCGGCAGGACAGGGAAACGAGCAGTACTTC

D: -
V: TRBV15
length: 15
size: few
J: TRBJ2-3
CDR3: CATSRGGGDADTQYF
DNA: TGTGCCACCAGCAGAGGAGGGGGGGACGCAGATACGCAGTATTTT

D: TRBD1
V: TRBV20-1
length: 14
size: -
J: TRBJ1-5
CDR3: CSAPSTGGNQPQHF
DNA: TGCAGTGCACCTTCGACAGGGGGGAACCAGCCCCAGCATTTT

D: -
V: TRBV20-1
length: 12
size: many
J: TRBJ1-6
CDR3: CSARDGDSPLHF
DNA: TGCAGTGCTAGAGATGGGGATTCACCCCTCCACTTT

D: -
V: TRBV9
length: 11
size: few
J: TRBJ2-1
CDR3: CASSRGSEQFF
DNA: TGTGCCAGCAGCCGTGGTAGTGAGCAGTTCTTC

D: TRBD2
V: TRBV11-2
length: 17
size: many
J: TRBJ2-7
CDR3: CASSLLSGLAGALEQYF
DNA: TGTGCCAGCAGCTTACTGTCAGGACTAGCGGGAGCTCTCGAGCAGTACTTC

D: -
V: TRBV18
length: 13
size: many
J: TRBJ2-7
CDR3: CASSPPGAYEQYF
DNA: TGTGCCAGCTCACCACCGGGGGCCTACGAGCAGTACTTC

D: -
V: TRBV12-3/TRBV12-4
length: 13
size: -
J: TRBJ2-1
CDR3: CAGSFLRADEQFF
DNA: TGTGCCGGCAGTTTTCTCAGGGCAGATGAGCAGTTCTTC

D: TRBD1
V: TRBV5-5
length: 17
size: many
J: TRBJ1-1
CDR3: CASSAKQRTGWGTEAFF
DNA: TGTGCCAGCAGCGCTAAGCAAAGGACAGGGTGGGGCACTGAAGCTTTCTTT

D: TRBD2
V: TRBV30
length: 17
size: few
J: TRBJ2-1
CDR3: CAWSVPLPGLAGNEQFF
DNA: TGTGCCTGGAGTGTCCCCCTCCCGGGACTAGCGGGTAATGAGCAGTTCTTC

D: TRBD2
V: TRBV20-1
length: 18
size: many
J: TRBJ2-1
CDR3: CSARGASGMGGSYNEQFF
DNA: TGCAGTGCTAGAGGAGCTAGCGGGATGGGTGGCTCCTACAATGAGCAGTTCTTC

D: -
V: TRBV3-1
length: 15
size: many
J: TRBJ1-5
CDR3: CASSPRSGYKQPQHF
DNA: TGTGCCAGCAGCCCAAGATCAGGGTACAAGCAGCCCCAGCATTTT